This T cell receptor (beta chain) comes out of a study of blood T cell repertoires in COVID-19. The CDR3 length is 13 residues. The V gene's germline CDR1 is MNHEY and CDR2 SVGAGI. V lost 6 bases to trimming and J lost 2 bases; unmatched junction nucleotides: 0. Using immunoSEQ multiplex PCR, the repertoire was profiled, and TCRdb retains in-frame clones only, with some absent. The sample lists about 200,000 clones, roughly nine tenths occurring once. A single count supports this clone. The sequence came from a woman between 50 and 59 years old with acute or convalescent COVID-19. The gene calls are TRBV6-5 and TRBJ1-5; TRBD1 agrees at 8 bases. Sequences were obtained from peripheral blood. Here the CDR3 DNA reads TGTGCCAGCAGGGGACAGGGCAATCAGCCCCAGCATTTT. Protein sequence: CASRGQGNQPQHF.